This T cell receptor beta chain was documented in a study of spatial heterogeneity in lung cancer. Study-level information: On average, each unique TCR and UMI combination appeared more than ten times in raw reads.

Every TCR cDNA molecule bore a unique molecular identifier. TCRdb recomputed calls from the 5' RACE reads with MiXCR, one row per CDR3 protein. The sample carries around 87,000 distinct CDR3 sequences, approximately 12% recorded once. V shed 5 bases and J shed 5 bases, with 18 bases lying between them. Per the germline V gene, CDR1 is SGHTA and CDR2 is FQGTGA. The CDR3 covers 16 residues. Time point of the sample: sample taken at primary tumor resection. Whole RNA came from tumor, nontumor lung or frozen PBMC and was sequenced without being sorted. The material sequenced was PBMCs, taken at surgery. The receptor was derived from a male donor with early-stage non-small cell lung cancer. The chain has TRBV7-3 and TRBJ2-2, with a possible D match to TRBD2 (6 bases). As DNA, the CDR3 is TGTGCCAGCAGCCAGCTCCCCCCCGGGGGAACCGGGGAGCTGTTTTTT. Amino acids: CASSQLPPGGTGELFF.